This T cell receptor beta chain was sequenced in a study of blood T cells in healthy people across ages. Overall study context: Template switching picked up about one barcoded beta molecule for each two T cells. General study points: The study found TCR beta diversity correlated strongly with naive T cell percentage.

Per-sample yields of isolated PBMCs were at least 7 million. The extraction recovered at least 6 micrograms of total RNA per sample. The second PCR ran about 6 to 11 cycles with a sample-barcoded 5' primer and J-beta primers. From the 5' RACE reads, TCRdb called clonotypes with MiXCR, one entry per CDR3 protein. Seen here are 1,100,000 or so distinct CDR3 sequences, around 43% observed once, and the top ten hold approximately 20%. Concerning this clonotype itself: Its antigen remains unidentified.

The TCR originated in an older woman in good health. Sequenced input: blood.

The CDR3 spells CASSQDLPRLAPTDTQYF. Written as DNA, the CDR3 is TGTGCCAGCAGCCAAGATCTTCCCCGACTAGCGCCCACAGATACGCAGTATTTT. This chain joins TRBV14 and TRBJ2-3; TRBD2 matches at 8 bases. Germline trimming cut 0 bases from V and 2 bases from J; bases unmatched to any gene: 10. The CDR3 contains 18 residues. Germline CDR1 is SGHDN and CDR2 is FVKESK.